Listed here are 10 T cell receptor beta chains from one sample, sequenced in a study of Ad26.COV2.S vaccination and SARS-CoV-2 variants. Clones were read by immunoSEQ multiplex PCR, and TCRdb kept only the in-frame ones, dropping some. The data contain hundreds of thousands of clones, 80% to 90% of them singletons. The treatment: roughly 18 received Ad26.COV2.S at low or high dose, single or two shots; roughly five received placebo; per-sample allocation not given. At day 63 after the first vaccine or placebo injection, samples were drawn. The material was peripheral blood, obtained in a trial of Ad26.COV2.S vaccine versus placebo. All receptors come from a person aged 18-60 years who received the Ad26.COV2.S COVID-19 vaccine or a placebo.

This rearrangement joins TRBV19 to TRBJ1-2; TRBD1 might be the D (6 bases). Germline V gene sequence: CDR1 LNHDA, CDR2 SQIVND (reference sequence). This CDR3 is built from 15 residues. V was cut by 5 bases and J by 0 bases, with 13 bases left in between. DNA for the CDR3: TGTGCCAGTAGTTTTCAGGGGAGCCCTAACTATGGCTACACCTTC. Protein: CASSFQGSPNYGYTF.

J is TRBJ2-2 and V is TRBV29-1; D tentatively fits TRBD1 or TRBD2 (5 bases each). Trimming took off 4 bases at V and 0 bases at J, with 12 bases between the two ends. Germline CDR1 is SQVTM and CDR2 is ANQGSEA. This CDR3 region has 15 residues. The chain's CDR3 is CSVAVRGPNTGELFF. The CDR3, as DNA: TGCAGCGTTGCCGTCCGGGGCCCGAACACCGGGGAGCTGTTTTTT.

The chain joins TRBV10-1 to TRBJ1-3, with D hard to call. Germline V gene sequence: CDR1 WNHNN, CDR2 SYGVQD (reference sequence). The V end lost 9 bases, the J end lost 2 bases, and 17 bases lay between the germline ends. The CDR3 has 15 residues. The CDR3 nucleotides are TGCGCCAGGATCATGCGCCAACAACCTGGAAACACCATATATTTT. Translation gives CARIMRQQPGNTIYF.

V gene TRBV7-3 combines with J gene TRBJ2-1; D remains ambiguous. The CDR3 has 14 residues. Trimming pared 1 base from V and 9 bases from J, leaving 13 bases between. Germline V gene sequence: CDR1 SGHTA, CDR2 FQGTGA. CDR3 in DNA: TGTGCCAGCAGCTTAATTCCGGGTCCGGTTGAGCAGTTCTTC. Translating gives CASSLIPGPVEQFF.

In DNA, the CDR3 is TGTGCCAGCAGTTACCTCTTGGGACAGGGGACTGAAGCTTTCTTT. Translated, it gives CASSYLLGQGTEAFF. The V call is TRBV6-5, the J call TRBJ1-1, with TRBD1 matching 10 bases. The trim removed 2 bases at V and 5 bases at J, leaving 5 bases unmatched. Germline CDR1 is MNHEY and CDR2 is SVGAGI. The CDR3 runs 15 residues.

The chain joins TRBV6-2 or TRBV6-3 to TRBJ2-3; D assignment may be TRBD1 or TRBD2 (5 bases each). Per the germline V gene, CDR1 is MNHEY and CDR2 is SVGEGT. This CDR3 comprises 16 residues. V lost 0 bases and J lost 0, with 10 bases in between. The CDR3 loop is CASSYSSWDSTDTQYF. In nucleotides, the CDR3 is TGTGCCAGCAGTTACTCGAGTTGGGACAGCACAGATACGCAGTATTTT.

This chain connects TRBV6-4 to TRBJ1-1; D remains ambiguous. Germline V lookup: CDR1 MRHNA, CDR2 SNTAGT. The ends were cut back, 3 bases at V and 4 bases at J, with 15 bases in the middle. This CDR3 has 15 residues. The CDR3 DNA sequence: TGTGCCAGCAGTGAGAGCGGTAGCGAACGCACTGAAGCTTTCTTT. Translation gives CASSESGSERTEAFF.

The chain recombines TRBV7-9 with TRBJ1-5, with TRBD1 identical over 7 bases. Germline CDR1 is SEHNR and CDR2 is FQNEAQ (reference sequence). J gave up 7 bases and V 2 bases, and 8 bases lay outside the gene matches. CDR3 length equals 15 residues. CDR3 sequence: CASSLTGQLGQPQHF. The CDR3 DNA is TGTGCCAGCAGCTTAACGGGACAGTTGGGACAGCCCCAGCATTTT. Looking up the rest from reference TRBV7-9 and TRBJ1-5 gives the full variable domain: DTGVSQNPRHKITKRGQNVTFRCDPISEHNRLYWYRQTLGQGPEFLTYFQNEAQLEKSRLLSDRFSAERPKGSFSTLEIQRTEQGDSAMYLCASSLTGQLGQPQHFGDGTRLSIL.

V gene TRBV2 combines with J gene TRBJ1-5; D call uncertain. The germline V gene has CDR1 SNHLY and CDR2 FYNNEI. The CDR3 totals 16 residues. Trimming took 4 bases from V and 3 from J, leaving 16 bases between them. CDR3 nucleotides: TGTGCCAGCAGTGGGCCCCAAGGTCTCAACAATCAGCCCCAGCATTTT. It is translated as CASSGPQGLNNQPQHF.

In its sample, this clone was seen once. V gene TRBV27 combines with J gene TRBJ2-2; 11 nucleotides align to TRBD1. V shed 6 bases and J 4 bases; nucleotides not matched to a gene: 7. The germline CDR1 and CDR2 sequences are MNHEY and SMNVEV (reference sequence). This CDR3 is 16 amino acids long. The DNA of the CDR3 is TGTGCCAGCAGGCGCTCCGGGACAGGGGGCACCGGGGAGCTGTTTTTT. This encodes CASRRSGTGGTGELFF.